What follows describes a single TCR beta chain. The antigen remains unidentified. These data belong to a study of T-cell memory formation after mild COVID-19. The V segment lost 5 bases and the J segment 4 bases; nucleotides outside the gene matches: 7. The CDR3 is made up of 15 amino acids. Per the germline V gene, CDR1 is SGHVS and CDR2 is FNYEAQ. Constant-segment primers served in 5'RACE that generated TCR alpha and TCR beta cDNA libraries bearing sample barcodes and UMIs. Using its own MiXCR run on the 5' RACE reads, TCRdb lists one record per CDR3 protein. The sample lists around 300,000 distinct CDR3 sequences, 10% to 15% occurring once. Study findings and constraints: Among clones peaking at day 37 in the second wave, SARS-CoV-2 specificity remained unconfirmed. Pre-infection memory contained some responding clones, which suggested that cross-reactive memory had joined.

This clonotype originated in a man between 18 and 35 years old who had mild COVID-19 (a few samples of this study predate the infection). Cell type and time point are not known. This chain links TRBV7-6 with TRBJ2-2; the match to TRBD2 covers 7 bases. Sequenced: PBMCs or a T cell subset sorted from them (not recorded which). The chain's CDR3 is CASSRGGGLTGELFF. Here the CDR3 DNA reads TGTGCCAGCAGCCGGGGCGGGGGACTCACCGGGGAGCTGTTTTTT.